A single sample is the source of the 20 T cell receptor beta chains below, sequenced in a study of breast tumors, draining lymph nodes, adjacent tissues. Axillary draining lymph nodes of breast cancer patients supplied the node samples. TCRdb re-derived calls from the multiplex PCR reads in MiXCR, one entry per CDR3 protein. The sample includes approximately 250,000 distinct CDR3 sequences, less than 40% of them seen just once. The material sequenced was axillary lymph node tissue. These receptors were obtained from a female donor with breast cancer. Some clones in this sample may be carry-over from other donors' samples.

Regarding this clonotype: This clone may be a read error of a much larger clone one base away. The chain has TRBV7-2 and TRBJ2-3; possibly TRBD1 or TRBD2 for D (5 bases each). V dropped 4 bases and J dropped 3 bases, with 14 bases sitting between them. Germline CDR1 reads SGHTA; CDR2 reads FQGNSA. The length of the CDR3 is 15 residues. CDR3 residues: CASSSHSGPTDTQYF. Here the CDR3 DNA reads TGTGCCAGCAGCTCGCATTCGGGGCCGACAGATACGCAGTATTTT.

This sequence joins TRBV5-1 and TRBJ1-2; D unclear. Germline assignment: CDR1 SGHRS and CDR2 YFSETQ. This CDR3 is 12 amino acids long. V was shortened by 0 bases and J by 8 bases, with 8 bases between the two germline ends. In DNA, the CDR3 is TGCGCCAGCAGCTTGGGAGGGAACGGCTACACCTTC. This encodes CASSLGGNGYTF.

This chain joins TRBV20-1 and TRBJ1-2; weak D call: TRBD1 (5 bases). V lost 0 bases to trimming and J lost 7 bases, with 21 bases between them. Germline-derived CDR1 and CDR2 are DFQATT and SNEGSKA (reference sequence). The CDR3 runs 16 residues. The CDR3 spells CSARDSASPTGGGYTF. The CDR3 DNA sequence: TGCAGTGCTAGAGATAGCGCGAGCCCCACGGGGGGTGGCTACACCTTC.

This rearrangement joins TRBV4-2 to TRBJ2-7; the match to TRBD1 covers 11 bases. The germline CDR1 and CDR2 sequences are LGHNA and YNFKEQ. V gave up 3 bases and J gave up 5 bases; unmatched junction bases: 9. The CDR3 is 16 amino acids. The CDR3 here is CASSQVLGQGVHEQYV. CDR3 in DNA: TGTGCCAGCAGCCAGGTCTTGGGACAGGGGGTCCACGAGCAGTACGTC.

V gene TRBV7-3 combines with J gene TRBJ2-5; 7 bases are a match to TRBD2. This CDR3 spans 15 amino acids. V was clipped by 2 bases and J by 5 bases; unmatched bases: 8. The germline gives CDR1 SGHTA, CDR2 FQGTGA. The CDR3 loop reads CASSLGGSVWETQYF. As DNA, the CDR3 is TGTGCCAGCAGCTTAGGCGGGAGCGTTTGGGAGACCCAGTACTTC.

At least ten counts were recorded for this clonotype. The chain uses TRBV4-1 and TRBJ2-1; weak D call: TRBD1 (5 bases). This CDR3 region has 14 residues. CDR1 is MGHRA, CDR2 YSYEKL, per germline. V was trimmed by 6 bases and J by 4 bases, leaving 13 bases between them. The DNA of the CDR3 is TGCGCCAGCAGTCATTTGGGGCCATACAATGAGCAGTTCTTC. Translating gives CASSHLGPYNEQFF.

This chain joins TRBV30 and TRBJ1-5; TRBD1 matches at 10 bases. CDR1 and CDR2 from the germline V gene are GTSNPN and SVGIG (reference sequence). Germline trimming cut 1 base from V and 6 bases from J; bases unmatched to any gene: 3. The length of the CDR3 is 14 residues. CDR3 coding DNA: TGTGCCTGGAGTGGGGACAGGGGAGGTCAGCCCCAGCATTTT. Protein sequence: CAWSGDRGGQPQHF.

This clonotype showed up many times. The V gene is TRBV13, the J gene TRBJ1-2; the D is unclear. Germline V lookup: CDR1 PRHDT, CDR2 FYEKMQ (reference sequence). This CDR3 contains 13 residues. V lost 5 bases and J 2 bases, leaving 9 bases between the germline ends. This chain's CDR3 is CASSGASNYGYTF. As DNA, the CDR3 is TGTGCCAGCAGCGGAGCTAGCAACTATGGCTACACCTTC.

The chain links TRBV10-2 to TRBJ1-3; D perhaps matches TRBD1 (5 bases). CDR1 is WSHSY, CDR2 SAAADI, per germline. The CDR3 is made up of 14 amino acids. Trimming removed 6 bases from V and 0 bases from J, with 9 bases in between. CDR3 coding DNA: TGCGCCAGCAGGGGGGATCTCTCTGGAAACACCATATATTTT. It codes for CASRGDLSGNTIYF.

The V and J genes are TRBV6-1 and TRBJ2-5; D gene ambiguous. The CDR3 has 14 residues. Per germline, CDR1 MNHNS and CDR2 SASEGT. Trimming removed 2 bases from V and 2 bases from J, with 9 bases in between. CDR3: CASSEQVPQETQYF. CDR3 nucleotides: TGTGCCAGCAGTGAACAGGTACCACAAGAGACCCAGTACTTC.

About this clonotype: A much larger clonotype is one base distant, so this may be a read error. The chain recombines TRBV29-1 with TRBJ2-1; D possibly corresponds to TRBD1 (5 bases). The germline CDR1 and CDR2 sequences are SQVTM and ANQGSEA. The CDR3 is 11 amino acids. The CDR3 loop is CSAEGVGEQFF. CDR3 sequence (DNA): TGCAGCGCTGAAGGGGTTGGTGAGCAGTTCTTC.

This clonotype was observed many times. The CDR3 DNA is TGTGCCAGCAGCGTCGACAGGGGGCCGACGTCACCCCTCCACTTT. It is translated as CASSVDRGPTSPLHF. The chain links TRBV5-4 to TRBJ1-6, with 10 bases fitting TRBD1. Germline lookup yields CDR1 SGHNT and CDR2 YYREEE (reference sequence). The length of the CDR3 is 15 residues. V gave up 4 bases and J gave up 10 bases; unmatched junction bases: 8. Variable domain in full (rest from reference TRBV5-4 and TRBJ1-6): ETGVTQSPTHLIKTRGQQVTLRCSSQSGHNTVSWYQQALGQGPQFIFQYYREEENGRGNFPPRFSGLQFPNYSSELNVNALELDDSALYLCASSVDRGPTSPLHFGNGTRLTVT.

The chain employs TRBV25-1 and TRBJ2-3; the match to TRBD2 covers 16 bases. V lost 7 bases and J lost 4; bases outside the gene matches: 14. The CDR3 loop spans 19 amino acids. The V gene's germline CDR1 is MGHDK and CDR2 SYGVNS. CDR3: CASTTTGTSGRASADTQYF. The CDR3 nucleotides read TGTGCCAGCACTACCACCGGGACTAGCGGGAGGGCCAGCGCAGATACGCAGTATTTT. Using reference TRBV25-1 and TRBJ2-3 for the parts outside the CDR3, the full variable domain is EADIYQTPRYLVIGTGKKITLECSQTMGHDKMYWYQQDPGMELHLIHYSYGVNSTEKGDLSSESTVSRIRTEHFPLTLESARPSHTSQYLCASTTTGTSGRASADTQYFGPGTRLTVL.

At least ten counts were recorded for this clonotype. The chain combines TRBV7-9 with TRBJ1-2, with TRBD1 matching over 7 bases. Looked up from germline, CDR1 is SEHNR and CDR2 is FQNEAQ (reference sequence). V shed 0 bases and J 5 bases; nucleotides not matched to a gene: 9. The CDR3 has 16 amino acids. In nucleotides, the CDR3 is TGTGCCAGCAGCTTAGCAGGGACAGAGCTTAGGTATGGCTACACCTTC. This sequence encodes CASSLAGTELRYGYTF.

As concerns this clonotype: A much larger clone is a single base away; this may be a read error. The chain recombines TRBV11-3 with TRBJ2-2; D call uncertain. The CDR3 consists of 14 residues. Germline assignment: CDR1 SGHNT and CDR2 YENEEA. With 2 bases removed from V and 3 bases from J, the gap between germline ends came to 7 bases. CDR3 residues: CASSLSGDTGELFF. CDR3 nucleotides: TGTGCCAGCAGCTTATCTGGGGACACCGGGGAGCTGTTTTTT.

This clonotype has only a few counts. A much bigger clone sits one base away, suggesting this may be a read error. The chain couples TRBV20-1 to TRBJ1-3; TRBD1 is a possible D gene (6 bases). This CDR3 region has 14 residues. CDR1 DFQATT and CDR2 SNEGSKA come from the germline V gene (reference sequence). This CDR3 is CSASTGRSGNTTYF. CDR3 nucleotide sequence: TGCAGTGCTTCGACAGGCCGATCTGGAAACACCACATATTTT.

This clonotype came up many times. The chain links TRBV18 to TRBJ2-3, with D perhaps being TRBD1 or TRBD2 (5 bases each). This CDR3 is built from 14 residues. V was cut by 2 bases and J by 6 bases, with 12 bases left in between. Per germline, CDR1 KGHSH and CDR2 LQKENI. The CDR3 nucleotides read TGTGCCAGCTCACCAGGGGAGAAGGGGGATACGCAGTATTTT. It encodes CASSPGEKGDTQYF.

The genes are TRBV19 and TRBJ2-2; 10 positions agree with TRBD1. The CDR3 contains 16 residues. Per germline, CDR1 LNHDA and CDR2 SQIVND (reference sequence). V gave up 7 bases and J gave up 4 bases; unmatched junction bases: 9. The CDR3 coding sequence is TGTGCCAGTAAGGGCCGGACAGGGGGTCGCACCGGGGAGCTGTTTTTT. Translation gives CASKGRTGGRTGELFF.

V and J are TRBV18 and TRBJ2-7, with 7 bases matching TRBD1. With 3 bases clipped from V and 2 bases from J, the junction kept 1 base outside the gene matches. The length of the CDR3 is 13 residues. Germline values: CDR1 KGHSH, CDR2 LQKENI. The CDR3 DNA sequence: TGTGCCAGCTCACCCCAGGGGGCCTACGAGCAGTACTTC. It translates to CASSPQGAYEQYF. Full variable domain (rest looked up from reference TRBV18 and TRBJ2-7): NAGVMQNPRHLVRRRGQEARLRCSPMKGHSHVYWYRQLPEEGLKFMVYLQKENIIDESGMPKERFSAEFPKEGPSILRIQQVVRGDSAAYFCASSPQGAYEQYFGPGTRLTVT.

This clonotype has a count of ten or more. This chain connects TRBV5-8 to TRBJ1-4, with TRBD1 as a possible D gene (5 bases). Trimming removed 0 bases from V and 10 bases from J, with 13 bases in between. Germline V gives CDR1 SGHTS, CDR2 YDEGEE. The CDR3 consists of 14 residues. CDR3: CASSLAAGWGKLFF. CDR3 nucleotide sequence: TGTGCCAGCAGCTTGGCGGCAGGGTGGGGAAAACTGTTTTTT.